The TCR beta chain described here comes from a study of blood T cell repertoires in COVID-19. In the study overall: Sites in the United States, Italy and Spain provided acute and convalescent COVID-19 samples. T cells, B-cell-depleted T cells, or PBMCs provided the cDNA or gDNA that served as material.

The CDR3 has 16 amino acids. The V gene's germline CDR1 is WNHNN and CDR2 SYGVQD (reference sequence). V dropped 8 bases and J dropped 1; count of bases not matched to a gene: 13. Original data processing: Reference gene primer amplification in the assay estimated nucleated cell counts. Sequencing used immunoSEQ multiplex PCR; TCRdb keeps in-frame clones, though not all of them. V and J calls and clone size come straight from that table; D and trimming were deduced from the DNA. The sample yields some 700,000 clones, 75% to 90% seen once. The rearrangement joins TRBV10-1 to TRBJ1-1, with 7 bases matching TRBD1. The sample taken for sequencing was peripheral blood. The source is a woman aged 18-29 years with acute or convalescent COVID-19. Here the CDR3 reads CASPCRGDRRNTEAFF. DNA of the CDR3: TGCGCCAGCCCGTGTAGGGGGGACAGACGGAACACTGAAGCTTTCTTT.